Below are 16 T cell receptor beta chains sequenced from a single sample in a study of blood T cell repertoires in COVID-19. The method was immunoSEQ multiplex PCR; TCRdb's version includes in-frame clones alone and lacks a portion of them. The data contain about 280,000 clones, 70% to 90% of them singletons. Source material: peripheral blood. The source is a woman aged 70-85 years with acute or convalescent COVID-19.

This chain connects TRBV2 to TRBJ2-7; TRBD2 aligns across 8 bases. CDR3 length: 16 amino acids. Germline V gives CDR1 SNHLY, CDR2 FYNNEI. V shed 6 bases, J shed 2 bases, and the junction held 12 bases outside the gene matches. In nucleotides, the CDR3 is TGTGCCAGCAGCCCTGCCGGTAGCGGGGTTACCTACGAGCAGTACTTC. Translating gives CASSPAGSGVTYEQYF.

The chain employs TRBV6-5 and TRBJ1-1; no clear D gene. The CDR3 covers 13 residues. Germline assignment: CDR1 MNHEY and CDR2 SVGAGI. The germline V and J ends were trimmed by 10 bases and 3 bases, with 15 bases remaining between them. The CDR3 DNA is TGTGCCACCTCTCGGAGGTTGGACACTGAAGCTTTCTTT. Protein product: CATSRRLDTEAFF.

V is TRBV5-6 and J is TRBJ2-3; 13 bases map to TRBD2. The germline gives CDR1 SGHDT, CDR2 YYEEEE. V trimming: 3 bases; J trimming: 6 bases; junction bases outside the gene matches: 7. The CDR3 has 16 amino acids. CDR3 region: CASSYTSGGATDTQYF. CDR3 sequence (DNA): TGTGCCAGCAGCTACACTAGCGGGGGGGCCACGGATACGCAGTATTTT. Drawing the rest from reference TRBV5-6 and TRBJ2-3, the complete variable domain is DAGVTQSPTHLIKTRGQQVTLRCSPKSGHDTVSWYQQALGQGPQFIFQYYEEEERQRGNFPDRFSGHQFPNYSSELNVNALLLGDSALYLCASSYTSGGATDTQYFGPGTRLTVL.

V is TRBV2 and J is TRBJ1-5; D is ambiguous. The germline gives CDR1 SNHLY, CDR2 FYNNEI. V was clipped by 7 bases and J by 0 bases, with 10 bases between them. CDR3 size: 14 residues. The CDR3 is CASKDLHSNQPQHF. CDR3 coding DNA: TGTGCCAGCAAGGACTTGCATAGCAATCAGCCCCAGCATTTT.

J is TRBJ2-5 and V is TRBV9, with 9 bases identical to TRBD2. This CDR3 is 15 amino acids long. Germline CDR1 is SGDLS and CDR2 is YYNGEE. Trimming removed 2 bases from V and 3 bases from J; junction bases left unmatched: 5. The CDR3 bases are TGTGCCAGCAGCGTTGGTAGACTAGCGGAAGAGACCCAGTACTTC. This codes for CASSVGRLAEETQYF.

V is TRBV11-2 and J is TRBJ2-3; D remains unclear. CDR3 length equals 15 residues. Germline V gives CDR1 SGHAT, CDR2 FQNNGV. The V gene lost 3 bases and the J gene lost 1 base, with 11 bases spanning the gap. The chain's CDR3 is CASSFQLIGTDTQYF. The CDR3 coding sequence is TGTGCCAGCAGCTTCCAACTTATTGGCACAGATACGCAGTATTTT.

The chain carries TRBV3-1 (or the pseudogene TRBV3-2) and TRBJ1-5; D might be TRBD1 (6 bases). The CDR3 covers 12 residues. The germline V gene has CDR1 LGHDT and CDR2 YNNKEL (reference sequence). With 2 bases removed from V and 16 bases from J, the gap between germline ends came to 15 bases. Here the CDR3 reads CASSQSGGPVHF. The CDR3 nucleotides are TGTGCCAGCAGCCAAAGCGGGGGCCCCGTCCATTTT.

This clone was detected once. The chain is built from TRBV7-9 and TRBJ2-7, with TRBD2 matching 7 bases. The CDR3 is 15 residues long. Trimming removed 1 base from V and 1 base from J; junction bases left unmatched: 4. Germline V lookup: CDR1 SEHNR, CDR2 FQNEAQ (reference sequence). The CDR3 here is CASSLVSGRSYEQYF. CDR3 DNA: TGTGCCAGCAGCTTAGTTAGCGGGCGTTCCTACGAGCAGTACTTC.

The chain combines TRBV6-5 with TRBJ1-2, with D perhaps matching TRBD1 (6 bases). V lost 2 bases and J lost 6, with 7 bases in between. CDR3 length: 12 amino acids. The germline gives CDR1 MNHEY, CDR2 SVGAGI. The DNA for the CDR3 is TGTGCCAGCAGTTACCAGGGGCATGGCTACACCTTC. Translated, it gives CASSYQGHGYTF.

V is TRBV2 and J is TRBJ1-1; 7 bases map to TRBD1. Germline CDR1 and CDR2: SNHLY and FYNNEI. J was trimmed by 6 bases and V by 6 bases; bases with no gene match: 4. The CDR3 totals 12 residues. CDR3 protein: CASRGTAAEAFF. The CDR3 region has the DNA TGTGCCAGCAGGGGGACAGCCGCTGAAGCTTTCTTT.

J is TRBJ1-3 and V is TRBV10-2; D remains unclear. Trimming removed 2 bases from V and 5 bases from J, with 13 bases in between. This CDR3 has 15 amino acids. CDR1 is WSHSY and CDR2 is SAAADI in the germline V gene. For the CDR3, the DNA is TGCGCCAGCAGTGAGGCCGGGAAACCGAGAAACACCATATATTTT. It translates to CASSEAGKPRNTIYF.

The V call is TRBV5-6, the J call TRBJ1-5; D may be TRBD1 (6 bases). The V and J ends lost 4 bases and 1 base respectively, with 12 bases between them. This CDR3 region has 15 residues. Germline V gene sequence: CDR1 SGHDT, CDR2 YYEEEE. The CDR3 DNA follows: TGTGCCAGCAGCACCCGGACAGAAAGCAATCAGCCCCAGCATTTT. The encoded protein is CASSTRTESNQPQHF. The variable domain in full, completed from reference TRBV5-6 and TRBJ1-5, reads DAGVTQSPTHLIKTRGQQVTLRCSPKSGHDTVSWYQQALGQGPQFIFQYYEEEERQRGNFPDRFSGHQFPNYSSELNVNALLLGDSALYLCASSTRTESNQPQHFGDGTRLSIL.

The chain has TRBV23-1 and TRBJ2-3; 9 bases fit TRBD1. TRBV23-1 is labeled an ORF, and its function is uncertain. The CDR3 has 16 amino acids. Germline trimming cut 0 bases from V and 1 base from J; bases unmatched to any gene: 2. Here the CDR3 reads CASSQSGDRGTDTQYF. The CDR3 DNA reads TGCGCCAGCAGTCAATCGGGGGACAGGGGCACAGATACGCAGTATTTT.

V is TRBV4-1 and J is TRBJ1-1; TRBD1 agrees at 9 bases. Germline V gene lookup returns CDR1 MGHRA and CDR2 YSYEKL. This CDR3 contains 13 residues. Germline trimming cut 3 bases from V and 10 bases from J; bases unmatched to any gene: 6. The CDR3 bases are TGCGCCAGCAGCCAGGCCGGGACAGGGCGAGCTTTCTTT. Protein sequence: CASSQAGTGRAFF.

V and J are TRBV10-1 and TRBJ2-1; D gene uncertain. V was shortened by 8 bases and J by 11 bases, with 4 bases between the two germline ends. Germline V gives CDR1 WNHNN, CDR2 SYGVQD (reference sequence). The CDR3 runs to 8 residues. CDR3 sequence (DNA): TGCGCCAGCGGGCAGCAGTTCTTC. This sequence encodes CASGQQFF.

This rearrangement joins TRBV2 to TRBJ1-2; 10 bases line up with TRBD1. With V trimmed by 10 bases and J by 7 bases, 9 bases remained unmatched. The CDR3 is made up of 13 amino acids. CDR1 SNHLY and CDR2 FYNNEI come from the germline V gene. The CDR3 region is CATEGQGTSGYTF. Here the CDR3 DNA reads TGTGCCACCGAGGGACAGGGGACTAGTGGCTACACCTTC.